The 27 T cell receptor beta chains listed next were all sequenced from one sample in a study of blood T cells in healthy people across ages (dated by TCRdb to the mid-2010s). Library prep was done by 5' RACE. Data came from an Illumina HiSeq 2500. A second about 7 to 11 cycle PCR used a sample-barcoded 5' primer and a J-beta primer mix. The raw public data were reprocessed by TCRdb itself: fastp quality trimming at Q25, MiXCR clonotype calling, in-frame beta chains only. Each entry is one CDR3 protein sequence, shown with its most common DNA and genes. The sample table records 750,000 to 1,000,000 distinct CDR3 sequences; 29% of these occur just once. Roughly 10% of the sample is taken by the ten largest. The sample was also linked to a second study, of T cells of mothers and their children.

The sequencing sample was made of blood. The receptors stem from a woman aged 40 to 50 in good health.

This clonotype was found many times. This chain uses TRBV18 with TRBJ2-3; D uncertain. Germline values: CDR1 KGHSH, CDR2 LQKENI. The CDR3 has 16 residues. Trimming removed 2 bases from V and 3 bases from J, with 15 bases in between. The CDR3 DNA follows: TGTGCCAGCTCACCATTGGCACTTCGAGGAACAGATACGCAGTATTTT. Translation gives CASSPLALRGTDTQYF.

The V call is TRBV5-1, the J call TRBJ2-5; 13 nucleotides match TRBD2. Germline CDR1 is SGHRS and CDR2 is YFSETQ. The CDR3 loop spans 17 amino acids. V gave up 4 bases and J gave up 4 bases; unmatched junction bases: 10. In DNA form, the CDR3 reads TGCGCCAGCAGCACGAGGACTAGCGGGGGATTCCGAGAGACCCAGTACTTC. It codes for CASSTRTSGGFRETQYF. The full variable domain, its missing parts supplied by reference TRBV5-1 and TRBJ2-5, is KAGVTQTPRYLIKTRGQQVTLSCSPISGHRSVSWYQQTPGQGLQFLFEYFSETQRNKGNFPGRFSGRQFSNSRSEMNVSTLELGDSALYLCASSTRTSGGFRETQYFGPGTRLLVL.

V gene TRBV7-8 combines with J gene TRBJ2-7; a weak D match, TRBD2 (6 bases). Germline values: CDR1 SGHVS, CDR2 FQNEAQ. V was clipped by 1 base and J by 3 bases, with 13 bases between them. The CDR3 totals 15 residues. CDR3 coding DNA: TGTGCCAGCAGCTTAGGGCCTAGCGCGGACTACGAGCAGTACTTC. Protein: CASSLGPSADYEQYF. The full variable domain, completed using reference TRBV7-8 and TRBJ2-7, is GAGVSQSPRYKVAKRGQDVALRCDPISGHVSLFWYQQALGQGPEFLTYFQNEAQLDKSGLPSDRFFAERPEGSVSTLKIQRTQQEDSAVYLCASSLGPSADYEQYFGPGTRLTVT.

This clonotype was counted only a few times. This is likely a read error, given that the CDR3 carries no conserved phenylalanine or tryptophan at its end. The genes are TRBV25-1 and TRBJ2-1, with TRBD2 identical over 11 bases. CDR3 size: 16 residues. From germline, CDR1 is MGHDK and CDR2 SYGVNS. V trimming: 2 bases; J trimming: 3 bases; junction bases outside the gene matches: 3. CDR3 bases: TGTGCCAGCAGTGAACTAGCGGGGGGCCGCTACAATGAGCAGTTCGTC. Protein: CASSELAGGRYNEQFV.

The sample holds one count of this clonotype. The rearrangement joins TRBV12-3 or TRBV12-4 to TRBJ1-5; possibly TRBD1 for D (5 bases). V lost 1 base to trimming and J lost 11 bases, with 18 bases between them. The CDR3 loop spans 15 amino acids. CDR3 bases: TGTGCCAGCAGTTTAGGGGGATACCCGGGGGAGACCCAGCATTTT. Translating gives CASSLGGYPGETQHF.

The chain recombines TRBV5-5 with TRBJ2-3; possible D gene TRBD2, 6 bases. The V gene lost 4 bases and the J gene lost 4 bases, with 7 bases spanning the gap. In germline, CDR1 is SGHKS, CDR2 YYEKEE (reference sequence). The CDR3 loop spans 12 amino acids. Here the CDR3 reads CASSRDSDTQYF. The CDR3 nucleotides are TGTGCCAGCAGCCGGGACTCAGATACGCAGTATTTT.

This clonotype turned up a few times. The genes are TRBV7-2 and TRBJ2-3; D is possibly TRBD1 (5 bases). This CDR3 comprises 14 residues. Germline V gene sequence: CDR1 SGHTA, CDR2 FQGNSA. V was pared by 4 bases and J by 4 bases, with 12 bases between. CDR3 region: CASSSEGAADTQYF. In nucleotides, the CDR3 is TGTGCCAGCAGCTCCGAAGGGGCTGCAGATACGCAGTATTTT.

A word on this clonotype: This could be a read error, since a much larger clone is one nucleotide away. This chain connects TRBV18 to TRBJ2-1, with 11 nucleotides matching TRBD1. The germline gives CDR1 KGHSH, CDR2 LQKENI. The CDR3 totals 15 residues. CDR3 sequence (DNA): TGTGCCTGCTCCCTGGGCGGGACAGGGGGCAATGAGCAGTTCTTC. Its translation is CACSLGGTGGNEQFF.

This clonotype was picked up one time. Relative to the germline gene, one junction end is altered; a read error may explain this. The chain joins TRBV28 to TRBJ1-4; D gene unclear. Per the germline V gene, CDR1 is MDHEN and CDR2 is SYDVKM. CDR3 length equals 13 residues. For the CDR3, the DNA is TGTGCCAGTAAAGATTCAACTAATAAAAAACTGTTTTTT. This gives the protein CASKDSTNKKLFF.

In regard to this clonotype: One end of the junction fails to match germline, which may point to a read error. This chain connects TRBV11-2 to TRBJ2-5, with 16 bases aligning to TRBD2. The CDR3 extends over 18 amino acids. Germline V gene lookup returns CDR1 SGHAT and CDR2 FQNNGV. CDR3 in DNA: TGTGCCAGCAGATCGAGACCGGGACTAGCGGGGGGGCAAGGGACCCAGTACTTC. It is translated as CASRSRPGLAGGQGTQYF.

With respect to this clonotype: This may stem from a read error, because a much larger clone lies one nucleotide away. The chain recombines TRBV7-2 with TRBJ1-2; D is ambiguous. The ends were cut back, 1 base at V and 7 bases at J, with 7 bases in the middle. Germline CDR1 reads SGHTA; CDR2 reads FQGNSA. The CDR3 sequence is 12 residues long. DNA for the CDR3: TGTGCCAGCAGCTTAGAAGAATTTGGCTACACCTTC. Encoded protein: CASSLEEFGYTF.

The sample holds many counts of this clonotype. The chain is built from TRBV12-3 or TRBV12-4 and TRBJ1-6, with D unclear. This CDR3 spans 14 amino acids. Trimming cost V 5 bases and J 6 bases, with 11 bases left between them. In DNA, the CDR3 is TGTGCCAGCAGTCCTTACGGTTCTAATTCACCCCTCCACTTT. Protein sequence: CASSPYGSNSPLHF.

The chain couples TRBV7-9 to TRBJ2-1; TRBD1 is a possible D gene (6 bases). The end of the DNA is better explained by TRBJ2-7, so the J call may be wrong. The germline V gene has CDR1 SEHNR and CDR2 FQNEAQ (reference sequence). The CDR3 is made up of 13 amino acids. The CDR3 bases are TGTGCCAGCAGCTTAGAGGGACATACCAAGCAGTACTTC. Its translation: CASSLEGHTKQYF.

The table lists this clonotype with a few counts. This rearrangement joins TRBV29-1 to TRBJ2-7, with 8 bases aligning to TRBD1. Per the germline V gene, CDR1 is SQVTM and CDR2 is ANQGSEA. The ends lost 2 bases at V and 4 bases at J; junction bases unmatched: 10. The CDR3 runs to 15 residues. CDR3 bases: TGCAGCGTTGAACCAGCGGCAGGGGGCCGGTACGAGCAGTACTTC. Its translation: CSVEPAAGGRYEQYF.

The CDR3 sequence: CASSQGLGGCEQYF. The CDR3, as DNA: TGCGCCAGCAGCCAGGGGCTAGGGGGCTGCGAGCAGTACTTC. The chain is built from TRBV4-1 and TRBJ2-7; 7 bases fit TRBD1. Trimming removed 3 bases from V and 6 bases from J; junction bases left unmatched: 8. The CDR3 spans 14 residues. CDR1 and CDR2 from the germline V gene are MGHRA and YSYEKL.

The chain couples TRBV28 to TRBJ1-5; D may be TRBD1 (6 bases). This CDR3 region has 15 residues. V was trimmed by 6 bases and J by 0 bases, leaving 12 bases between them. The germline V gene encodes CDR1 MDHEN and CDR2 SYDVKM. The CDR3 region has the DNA TGTGCCAGCAGCAACCAGGGGCATAGCAATCAGCCCCAGCATTTT. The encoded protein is CASSNQGHSNQPQHF.

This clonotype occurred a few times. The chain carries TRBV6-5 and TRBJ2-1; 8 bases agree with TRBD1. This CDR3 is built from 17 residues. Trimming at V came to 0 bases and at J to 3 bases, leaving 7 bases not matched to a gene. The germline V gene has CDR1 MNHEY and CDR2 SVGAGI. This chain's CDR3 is CASSYSMWGQDYNEQFF. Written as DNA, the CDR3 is TGTGCCAGCAGTTACTCGATGTGGGGACAGGACTACAATGAGCAGTTCTTC.

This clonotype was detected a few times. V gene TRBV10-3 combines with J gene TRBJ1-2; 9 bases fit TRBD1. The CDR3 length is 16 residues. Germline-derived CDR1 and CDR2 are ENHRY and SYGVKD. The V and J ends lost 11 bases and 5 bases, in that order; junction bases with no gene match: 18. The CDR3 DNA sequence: TGTGCCGTTGCGGAGGGACAGGGAGGCGGGGGATATGGCTACACCTTC. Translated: CAVAEGQGGGGYGYTF.

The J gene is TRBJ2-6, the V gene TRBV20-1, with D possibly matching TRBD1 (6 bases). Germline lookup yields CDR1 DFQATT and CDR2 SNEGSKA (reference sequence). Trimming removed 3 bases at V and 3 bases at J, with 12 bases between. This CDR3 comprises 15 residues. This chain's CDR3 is CSARKQGSGANVLTF. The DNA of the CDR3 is TGCAGTGCTAGGAAACAGGGAAGTGGGGCCAACGTCCTGACTTTC.

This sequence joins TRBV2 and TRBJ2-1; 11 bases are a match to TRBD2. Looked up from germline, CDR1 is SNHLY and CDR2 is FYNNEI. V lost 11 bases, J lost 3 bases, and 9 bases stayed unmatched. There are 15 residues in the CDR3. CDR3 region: CAGKDSGGVYNEQFF. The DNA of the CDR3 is TGTGCCGGCAAGGATAGCGGGGGGGTCTACAATGAGCAGTTCTTC.

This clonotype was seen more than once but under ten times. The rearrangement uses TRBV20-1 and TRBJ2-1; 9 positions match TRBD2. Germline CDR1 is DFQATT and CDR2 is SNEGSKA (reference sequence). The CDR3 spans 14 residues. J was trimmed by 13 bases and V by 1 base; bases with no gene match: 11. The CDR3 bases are TGCAGTGCTAGAGTGATAGCGGGGGCCCCTTTCCAGTTCTTC. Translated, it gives CSARVIAGAPFQFF.

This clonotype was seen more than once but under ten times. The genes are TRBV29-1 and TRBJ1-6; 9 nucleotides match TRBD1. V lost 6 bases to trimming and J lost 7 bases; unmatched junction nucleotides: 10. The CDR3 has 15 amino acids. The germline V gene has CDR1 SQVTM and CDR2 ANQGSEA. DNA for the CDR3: TGCAGCGTCCAGGACAGGGGTGCGGCGAATTCACCCCTCCACTTT. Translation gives CSVQDRGAANSPLHF.

This CDR3 reads CASSQVGLSAEKLFF. CDR3 DNA sequence: TGCGCCAGCAGCCAAGTTGGGCTATCAGCTGAAAAACTGTTTTTT. The chain employs TRBV4-1 and TRBJ1-4; D not certain. Germline values: CDR1 MGHRA, CDR2 YSYEKL. Between the trimmed V and J ends, which lost 1 base and 7 bases, there was a span of 13 bases. CDR3 length: 15 residues.

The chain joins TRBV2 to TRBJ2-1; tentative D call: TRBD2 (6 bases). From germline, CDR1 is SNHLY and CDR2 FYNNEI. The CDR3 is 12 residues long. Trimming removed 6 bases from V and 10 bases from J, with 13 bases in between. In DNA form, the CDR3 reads TGTGCCAGCAGGAGACTAGTGGGCGAGCAGTTCTTC. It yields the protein CASRRLVGEQFF.

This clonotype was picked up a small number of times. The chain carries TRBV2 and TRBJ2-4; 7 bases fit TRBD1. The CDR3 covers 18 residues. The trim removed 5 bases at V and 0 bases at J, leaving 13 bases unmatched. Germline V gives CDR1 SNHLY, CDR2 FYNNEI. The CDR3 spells CASSTGTVDRLAKNIQYF. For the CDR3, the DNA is TGTGCCAGCAGTACCGGGACAGTGGACCGGTTAGCCAAAAACATTCAGTACTTC.

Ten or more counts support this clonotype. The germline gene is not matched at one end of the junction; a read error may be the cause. The CDR3 is CASSLSFGGQNEQFF. The DNA of the CDR3 is TGTGCTAGCAGCTTATCATTCGGGGGGCAGAATGAGCAGTTCTTC. J is TRBJ2-1 and V is TRBV7-7, with D perhaps matching TRBD2 (7 bases). Germline CDR1 is SSHAT and CDR2 is FNYEAQ (reference sequence). CDR3 length equals 15 residues.

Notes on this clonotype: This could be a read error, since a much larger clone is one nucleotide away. CDR3 bases: TGTGCCAGCAGCTTAGTTGTTCACAATGAGCAGTACTTC. It translates to CASSLVVHNEQYF. The chain is built from TRBV7-9 and TRBJ2-4; D remains ambiguous. The CDR3 consists of 13 residues. Trimming stripped 1 base from V and 13 bases from J, with 14 bases between. Germline lookup yields CDR1 SEHNR and CDR2 FQNEAQ (reference sequence). The full variable domain, with the rest looked up from reference TRBV7-9 and TRBJ2-4, is DTGVSQNPRHKITKRGQNVTFRCDPISEHNRLYWYRQTLGQGPEFLTYFQNEAQLEKSRLLSDRFSAERPKGSFSTLEIQRTEQGDSAMYLCASSLVVHNEQYFGAGTRLSVL.